The subject of this entry is one T cell receptor beta chain. This sample was taken from a study of blood T cell repertoires in COVID-19. Study background: T cells, B-cell-depleted T cells, or PBMCs provided the cDNA or gDNA that served as material.

Under the authors' procedure: For nucleated cells, counts were estimated from reference gene primer amplification. The assay was immunoSEQ multiplex PCR, and TCRdb's table has in-frame clones only and misses some. The V and J calls and clone size were taken over from that table, and D and trimming were inferred from the DNA. The sample holds under 450,000 clones, about 90% seen once. The study assigned cohorts using participant-reported clinical history. Resolution of symptoms, clearance, or two negative PCRs was present in recovered Cohort 3 donors. CDR3 length: 15 amino acids. Germline values: CDR1 KGHDR, CDR2 SFDVKD. With 1 base removed from V and 2 bases from J, the gap between germline ends came to 8 bases.

This chain links TRBV24-1 with TRBJ1-5; D gene unclear. The sample consisted of PBMCs or T cells enriched from blood (not recorded which). The sequence came from a young man who had recovered from COVID-19. The CDR3 DNA is TGTGCCACCAGTGATTTAGGAGAACGCAATCAGCCCCAGCATTTT. Its protein is CATSDLGERNQPQHF.